This T cell receptor (beta chain) emerged from a study of human T cells and chemical hapten exposure. TCRdb re-analysed the RACE reads in MiXCR, keeping a single row per CDR3 protein. The data contain 35,000 to 45,000 distinct CDR3 sequences, about 9.8% of them singletons. The CDR3 loop spans 13 amino acids. Deletions cut 3 bases from V and 2 bases from J, with 7 bases between. The time point here: patch test 2, 6 weeks after DPC sensitization. Treatment denoted: therapeutic diphenylcyclopropenone sensitization with weekly scalp DPC. The template was total RNA from unfractionated whole blood. This clonotype showed up many times.

The V call is TRBV12-3 or TRBV12-4, the J call TRBJ1-2; perhaps TRBD1 as D (6 bases). The origin of this receptor is a woman in her thirties or forties with alopecia areata. Some clones in this sample may be carry-over from other donors' samples. The source material was whole blood, sampled in connection with sensitization to the hapten diphenylcyclopropenone (DPC). CDR3 residues: CASSFRGNYGYTF. In DNA, the CDR3 is TGTGCCAGCAGTTTTAGGGGGAACTATGGCTACACCTTC.